A single sample gave rise to the 28 T cell receptor beta chains below, sequenced in a study of T cell responses to AZD1222 COVID-19 vaccine. The repertoire was sequenced with immunoSEQ multiplex PCR; TCRdb's copy has only in-frame clones and lacks some. The repertoire has more than 80,000 clones, approximately 83% of them found once; the top ten carry roughly 3.2%. The sample consisted of peripheral blood, taken 28 days after the second AZD1222 dose. Source of these receptors: an adult who received the AZD1222 COVID-19 vaccine.

The chain employs TRBV4-2 and TRBJ2-2, with 13 nucleotides matching TRBD2. J was trimmed by 6 bases and V by 0 bases; bases with no gene match: 4. Germline values: CDR1 LGHNA, CDR2 YNFKEQ. The CDR3 is 17 amino acids. The CDR3 region is CASSQDRTSGSPGELFF. The CDR3 DNA sequence: TGTGCCAGCAGCCAAGATAGGACTAGCGGGAGTCCCGGGGAGCTGTTTTTT.

V usage is TRBV29-1 and J usage is TRBJ1-5; D is unclear. Trimming removed 4 bases at V and 0 bases at J, with 7 bases between. In germline, CDR1 is SQVTM, CDR2 ANQGSEA. The CDR3 has 13 amino acids. DNA of the CDR3: TGCAGCGTTGGGGGAAATAGCAATCAGCCCCAGCATTTT. Its translation: CSVGGNSNQPQHF.

The chain links TRBV5-6 to TRBJ1-1, with TRBD1 identical over 9 bases. Germline CDR1 SGHDT, CDR2 YYEEEE. This CDR3 has 17 residues. Unmatched junction bases numbered 10, after V lost 0 bases and J lost 4 bases. CDR3 nucleotide sequence: TGTGCCAGCAGCTTGGAGGACAGGGGATATAGAAGCACTGAAGCTTTCTTT. Its protein is CASSLEDRGYRSTEAFF.

The rearrangement joins TRBV27 to TRBJ1-4, with 9 positions matching TRBD1. The CDR3 extends over 14 amino acids. V lost 6 bases to trimming and J lost 8 bases; unmatched junction nucleotides: 7. Germline lookup yields CDR1 MNHEY and CDR2 SMNVEV (reference sequence). CDR3 sequence reads: CASSSGTGLEKLFF. CDR3 nucleotide sequence: TGTGCCAGCAGCTCCGGGACAGGGCTCGAAAAACTGTTTTTT.

The chain employs TRBV7-2 and TRBJ1-2, with TRBD1 as a possible D gene (6 bases). Germline values: CDR1 SGHTA, CDR2 FQGNSA. There are 14 residues in the CDR3. V was cut by 1 base and J by 5 bases, with 11 bases left in between. The CDR3 spells CASSLGRQAYGYTF. The CDR3 DNA reads TGTGCCAGCAGCTTAGGTCGACAGGCTTATGGCTACACCTTC.

The V gene is TRBV7-3, the J gene TRBJ2-7, with D perhaps matching TRBD1 or TRBD2 (5 bases each). This CDR3 contains 12 residues. The V end lost 4 bases, the J end lost 13 bases, and 17 bases lay between the germline ends. CDR1 and CDR2 from the germline V gene are SGHTA and FQGTGA. The DNA of the CDR3 is TGTGCCAGCAGCTCCCCGTGGGACCGTCTCTACTTC. This sequence encodes CASSSPWDRLYF.

The chain couples TRBV27 to TRBJ1-5, with TRBD1 identical over 7 bases. In germline, CDR1 is MNHEY, CDR2 SMNVEV (reference sequence). The V segment lost 5 bases and the J segment 5 bases; nucleotides outside the gene matches: 12. The CDR3 loop spans 16 amino acids. CDR3 in amino acids: CASSPTPPRGDQPQHF. The DNA of the CDR3 is TGTGCCAGCAGTCCGACGCCCCCCAGGGGGGATCAGCCCCAGCATTTT.

V gene TRBV7-6 combines with J gene TRBJ2-3; D possibly corresponds to TRBD1 (8 bases). Looked up from germline, CDR1 is SGHVS and CDR2 is FNYEAQ. CDR3 length: 17 residues. V lost 6 bases, J lost 3 bases, and 22 bases lay in between. CDR3 amino acids: CASRGPDREGLTDTQYF. CDR3 nucleotides: TGTGCCAGCAGGGGCCCGGACAGGGAGGGTTTAACAGATACGCAGTATTTT.

This chain uses TRBV5-1 with TRBJ2-7, with a possible D match to TRBD1 (6 bases). Germline-derived CDR1 and CDR2 are SGHRS and YFSETQ. This CDR3 has 15 amino acids. V lost 4 bases to trimming and J lost 5 bases, with 19 bases between them. CDR3 loop: CASSPSSRGKDEQYF. In nucleotides, the CDR3 is TGCGCCAGCAGCCCGAGCAGCAGGGGAAAAGACGAGCAGTACTTC.

This chain joins TRBV6-2 or TRBV6-3 and TRBJ2-1, with a weak D call TRBD2 (5 bases). This CDR3 has 15 residues. V gave up 1 base and J gave up 0 bases, with 7 bases separating them. Germline lookup yields CDR1 MNHEY and CDR2 SVGEGT. The CDR3 DNA sequence: TGTGCCAGCAGTTACTGGGAGCCCTCCTACAATGAGCAGTTCTTC. This gives the protein CASSYWEPSYNEQFF.

This clone showed up just once. The gene calls are TRBV7-3 and TRBJ2-7; TRBD1 matches at 9 bases. This CDR3 is 14 amino acids long. Losses at the gene ends were 4 bases for V and 7 bases for J; bases not matched to a gene: 8. Germline lookup yields CDR1 SGHTA and CDR2 FQGTGA. CDR3 sequence: CASSSTGGAGEQYF. The CDR3, as DNA: TGTGCCAGCAGCTCGACAGGGGGTGCGGGGGAGCAGTACTTC.

The chain recombines TRBV4-1 with TRBJ2-7; 8 bases are a match to TRBD1. The germline V gene has CDR1 MGHRA and CDR2 YSYEKL. With 4 bases clipped from V and 7 bases from J, the junction kept 12 bases outside the gene matches. The CDR3 totals 15 residues. This chain's CDR3 is CASSPQGASREEQYF. CDR3 DNA sequence: TGCGCCAGCAGCCCGCAGGGGGCCTCAAGGGAGGAGCAGTACTTC.

The chain couples TRBV19 to TRBJ2-7; 7 positions agree with TRBD2. With 5 bases clipped from V and 1 base from J, the junction kept 8 bases outside the gene matches. Germline CDR1 reads LNHDA; CDR2 reads SQIVND (reference sequence). This CDR3 is built from 15 residues. CDR3 in amino acids: CASSATSRPSYEQYF. The CDR3, as DNA: TGTGCCAGTAGTGCGACTAGCCGCCCTTCCTACGAGCAGTACTTC.

The chain uses TRBV6-1 and TRBJ1-6, with 11 bases aligning to TRBD1. This CDR3 has 14 residues. J gave up 15 bases and V 3 bases, and 7 bases lay outside the gene matches. Germline V gene data show CDR1 as MNHNS and CDR2 as SASEGT. CDR3 protein: CASSEKWDRGDLHF. CDR3 nucleotides: TGTGCCAGCAGTGAGAAGTGGGACAGGGGGGACCTCCACTTT.

This chain joins TRBV4-1 and TRBJ1-4, with D possibly matching TRBD1 (6 bases). Germline V lookup: CDR1 MGHRA, CDR2 YSYEKL. Trimming left V 5 bases short and J 11 bases short, with 12 bases between. The CDR3 consists of 12 residues. CDR3 amino acids: CASSFPTGKLFF. The CDR3 DNA reads as TGCGCCAGCAGCTTTCCGACAGGTAAACTGTTTTTT.

The chain is built from TRBV24-1 and TRBJ2-5, with TRBD2 matching 10 bases. This CDR3 comprises 17 residues. Germline loops: CDR1 KGHDR, CDR2 SFDVKD. V lost 1 base to trimming and J lost 2 bases; unmatched junction nucleotides: 6. The CDR3 loop is CATSDFFGAGGQETQYF. CDR3 coding DNA: TGTGCCACCAGTGATTTTTTCGGAGCGGGGGGGCAAGAGACCCAGTACTTC.

The J gene is TRBJ2-3, the V gene TRBV15, with D tentatively TRBD2 (6 bases). There are 15 residues in the CDR3. The germline V and J ends were trimmed by 0 bases and 6 bases, with 13 bases remaining between them. Germline V gene data show CDR1 as LNHNV and CDR2 as YYDKDF (reference sequence). The CDR3 DNA sequence: TGTGCCACCAGCAGAGATCGGGGCGGAGGGGATACGCAGTATTTT. It encodes CATSRDRGGGDTQYF. The whole variable domain, remainder taken from reference TRBV15 and TRBJ2-3, is DAMVIQNPRYQVTQFGKPVTLSCSQTLNHNVMYWYQQKSSQAPKLLFHYYDKDFNNEADTPDNFQSRRPNTSFCFLDIRSPGLGDTAMYLCATSRDRGGGDTQYFGPGTRLTVL.

This chain joins TRBV7-3 and TRBJ1-1; D remains ambiguous. From germline, CDR1 is SGHTA and CDR2 FQGTGA. This CDR3 is built from 15 residues. Trimming took 2 bases from V and 3 from J, leaving 13 bases between them. The CDR3 protein is CASSLEGIPYTEAFF. The CDR3 region has the DNA TGTGCCAGCAGCTTAGAGGGCATTCCGTACACTGAAGCTTTCTTT. The complete variable domain, with remaining parts taken from reference TRBV7-3 and TRBJ1-1, reads GAGVSQTPSNKVTEKGKYVELRCDPISGHTALYWYRQSLGQGPEFLIYFQGTGAADDSGLPNDRFFAVRPEGSVSTLKIQRTERGDSAVYLCASSLEGIPYTEAFFGQGTRLTVV.

This clone was seen only once. This chain joins TRBV5-5 and TRBJ1-5, with D hard to call. Trimming pared 2 bases from V and 3 bases from J, leaving 18 bases between. This CDR3 contains 17 residues. Germline-derived CDR1 and CDR2 are SGHKS and YYEKEE (reference sequence). The CDR3 DNA is TGTGCCAGCAGCTTCATCCCGCAGTCGGAATACAATCAGCCCCAGCATTTT. Protein: CASSFIPQSEYNQPQHF.

The rearrangement joins TRBV3-1 (or the pseudogene TRBV3-2) to TRBJ1-3; a possible D gene is TRBD1 (5 bases). The length of the CDR3 is 18 residues. Germline CDR1 LGHDT, CDR2 YNNKEL (reference sequence). V was pared by 4 bases and J by 4 bases, with 23 bases between. This chain's CDR3 is CASSPTGLISFTGNTIYF. CDR3 nucleotide sequence: TGTGCCAGCAGCCCCACGGGGCTGATCTCTTTTACGGGAAACACCATATATTTT.

CDR3 residues: CSASSGDNQPQHF. Here the CDR3 DNA reads TGCAGTGCTAGTTCAGGGGACAATCAGCCCCAGCATTTT. The genes are TRBV20-1 and TRBJ1-5, with a possible D match to TRBD1 (6 bases). The ends were cut back, 3 bases at V and 3 bases at J, with 9 bases in the middle. In germline, CDR1 is DFQATT, CDR2 SNEGSKA (reference sequence). The CDR3 consists of 13 residues.

This chain joins TRBV29-1 and TRBJ1-1; D is undetermined. The CDR3 spans 13 residues. Per germline, CDR1 SQVTM and CDR2 ANQGSEA. Deletions cut 1 base from V and 2 bases from J, with 8 bases between. CDR3 nucleotide sequence: TGCAGCGTTGAAGTCGTCAGAAACACTGAAGCTTTCTTT. Residues: CSVEVVRNTEAFF.

The chain joins TRBV7-2 to TRBJ2-3; D unclear. This CDR3 contains 14 residues. V was pared by 5 bases and J by 5 bases, with 14 bases between. Germline V lookup: CDR1 SGHTA, CDR2 FQGNSA. The CDR3 here is CASSPRFAVDTQYF. The DNA of the CDR3 is TGTGCCAGCAGCCCCCGATTCGCGGTAGATACGCAGTATTTT.

V is TRBV7-9 and J is TRBJ2-1; no firm D call. The V and J ends lost 5 bases and 8 bases respectively, with 10 bases between them. The germline gives CDR1 SEHNR, CDR2 FQNEAQ (reference sequence). The CDR3 length is 12 residues. CDR3 amino acids: CASSRYGDEQFF. The CDR3 region has the DNA TGTGCCAGCAGCCGATATGGGGATGAGCAGTTCTTC.

J is TRBJ1-2 and V is TRBV19; TRBD1 matches at 10 bases. Trimming at V came to 8 bases and at J to 0 bases, leaving 6 bases not matched to a gene. Germline V gene sequence: CDR1 LNHDA, CDR2 SQIVND (reference sequence). CDR3 length: 15 amino acids. This chain's CDR3 is CASWTGGSTNYGYTF. In DNA form, the CDR3 reads TGTGCCAGTTGGACAGGGGGTTCAACTAACTATGGCTACACCTTC.

The V gene is TRBV6-5, the J gene TRBJ2-7; 7 nucleotides line up with TRBD2. CDR1 and CDR2 (germline): MNHEY, SVGAGI. V gave up 7 bases and J gave up 6 bases; unmatched junction bases: 3. The CDR3 runs to 11 residues. In DNA form, the CDR3 reads TGTGCCAGCAAGCGGGGTTTCGAGCAGTACTTC. This translates into CASKRGFEQYF.

The chain recombines TRBV5-1 with TRBJ1-3; no firm D call. V dropped 4 bases and J dropped 0 bases, with 14 bases sitting between them. This CDR3 is 16 amino acids long. The germline gives CDR1 SGHRS, CDR2 YFSETQ. This chain's CDR3 is CASSPLEIVSGNTIYF. The CDR3 DNA reads TGCGCCAGCAGCCCCCTGGAAATTGTCTCTGGAAACACCATATATTTT.

The chain uses TRBV30 and TRBJ1-2; TRBD1 aligns across 9 bases. The V segment lost 3 bases and the J segment 6 bases; nucleotides outside the gene matches: 2. CDR3 length: 12 amino acids. The V gene's germline CDR1 is GTSNPN and CDR2 SVGIG (reference sequence). The CDR3 coding sequence is TGTGCCTGGAGATGGACAGGGGATGGCTACACCTTC. Protein product: CAWRWTGDGYTF.